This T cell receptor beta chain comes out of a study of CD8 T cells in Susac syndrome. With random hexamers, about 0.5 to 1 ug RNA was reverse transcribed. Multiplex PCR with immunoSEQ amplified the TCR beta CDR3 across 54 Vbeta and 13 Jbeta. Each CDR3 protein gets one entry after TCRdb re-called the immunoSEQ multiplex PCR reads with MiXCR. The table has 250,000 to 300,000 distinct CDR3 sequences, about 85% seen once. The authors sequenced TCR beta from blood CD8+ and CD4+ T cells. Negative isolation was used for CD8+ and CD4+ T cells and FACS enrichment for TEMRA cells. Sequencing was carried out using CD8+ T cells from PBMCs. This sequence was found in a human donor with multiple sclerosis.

The CDR3 spells CASSVERIPYEQYF. CDR3 nucleotide sequence: TGTGCCAGCAGCGTAGAGAGGATTCCCTACGAGCAGTACTTC. The V gene is TRBV9, the J gene TRBJ2-7; D gene uncertain. The CDR3 contains 14 residues. V was clipped by 0 bases and J by 2 bases, with 9 bases between them. Germline V gene data show CDR1 as SGDLS and CDR2 as YYNGEE. Full variable domain (remainder filled in from reference TRBV9 and TRBJ2-7): DSGVTQTPKHLITATGQRVTLRCSPRSGDLSVYWYQQSLDQGLQFLIQYYNGEERAKGNILERFSAQQFPDLHSELNLSSLELGDSALYFCASSVERIPYEQYFGPGTRLTVT.